Listed here is a single T cell receptor beta chain. The antigen is unknown. This specimen comes from a study of blood T cells in healthy people across ages. The germline CDR1 and CDR2 sequences are KGHSH and LQKENI. The CDR3 covers 14 residues. V lost 3 bases to trimming and J lost 3 bases; unmatched junction nucleotides: 2. Alongside a J-beta primer mix, a sample-barcoded 5' primer served in a second PCR lasting about 7 to 11 cycles. TCRdb analysed the 5' RACE reads with MiXCR anew, one entry per CDR3 protein. The repertoire has 1 million to 1.2 million distinct CDR3 sequences, approximately 38% of them found once; the top ten carry around 13%. Regarding the study as a whole: Measured against age, TCR beta diversity per million T cells decreased in a roughly linear manner. Donors of long life had a larger count of naive CD4+ cells and greater diversity than aged donors.

The chain joins TRBV18 to TRBJ2-5; 9 positions agree with TRBD2. The sequenced material came from blood. This clonotype was obtained from a man aged 18 to 35 in good health. The CDR3 bases are TGTGCCAGCTCACCGAGCGGGGGGAAAGAGACCCAGTACTTC. Protein: CASSPSGGKETQYF.